The rows below give T cell receptor beta chains drawn from one sample of a study of blood T cell repertoires in COVID-19. Data came from immunoSEQ multiplex PCR; TCRdb stores just in-frame clones and leaves some out. The data contain about 70,000 clones, nearly 80% of them seen just once; the ten biggest clones take up around 5.9%. Sequenced material: peripheral blood. These receptors were taken from a woman in her fifties or sixties with acute or convalescent COVID-19. Both conserved end residues are part of each CDR3. The D gene is left open where the match is weak. Size is stated for part of the rows, as once, few or many counts, or as a class when the clone is expanded.

j_call	clone_size	v_call	d_call	cdr3_aa	cdr3_nt
TRBJ2-5	NA	TRBV5-1	NA	CASSLAGSGEETQYF	TGCGCCAGCAGCCTAGCCGGGAGTGGAGAAGAGACCCAGTACTTC
TRBJ2-3	NA	TRBV11-2	NA	CASSSMTVTDTQYF	TGTGCCAGCAGCTCTATGACAGTCACAGATACGCAGTATTTT
TRBJ1-1	many	TRBV28	TRBD1	CASSDTGTGSNTEAFF	TGTGCCAGCAGTGACACCGGGACAGGGTCGAACACTGAAGCTTTCTTT
TRBJ1-5	NA	TRBV10-3	TRBD1	CAISPGQGASQPQHF	TGTGCCATCAGCCCGGGACAGGGGGCCAGCCAGCCCCAGCATTTT
TRBJ2-7	NA	TRBV18	NA	CASTINQGYEQYF	TGTGCCAGCACAATTAACCAGGGCTACGAGCAGTACTTC
TRBJ2-1	NA	TRBV5-1	NA	CASSLEGTLKAFVEQFF	TGCGCCAGCAGCTTGGAGGGGACATTAAAGGCCTTTGTGGAGCAGTTCTTC
TRBJ1-3	few	TRBV27	TRBD1	CASSRTGFGNTIYF	TGTGCCAGCAGTCGGACAGGGTTTGGAAACACCATATATTTT
TRBJ2-2	NA	TRBV4-1	TRBD2	CASSPLAGANTGELFF	TGCGCCAGCAGCCCTCTAGCGGGGGCGAACACCGGGGAGCTGTTTTTT
TRBJ1-1	NA	TRBV5-1	NA	CASSLDRVVTEAFF	TGCGCCAGCAGCTTGGACAGGGTGGTAACTGAAGCTTTCTTT
TRBJ2-7	few	TRBV5-1	NA	CASTLTPRVYEQYF	TGCGCCAGCACCCTTACCCCGCGAGTCTACGAGCAGTACTTC
TRBJ1-2	NA	TRBV18	TRBD1	CASSRDRGFNGYTF	TGTGCCAGCTCACGGGACAGGGGGTTCAATGGCTACACCTTC
TRBJ1-2	NA	TRBV11-2	NA	CASSLGAGARGYTF	TGTGCCAGCAGCTTGGGAGCGGGGGCACGAGGCTACACCTTC
TRBJ2-2	NA	TRBV4-1	TRBD2	CASSPRQLAYTGELFF	TGCGCCAGCAGCCCGAGGCAACTAGCGTACACCGGGGAGCTGTTTTTT
TRBJ1-2	NA	TRBV28	TRBD1	CASSLNPTGPYGYTF	TGTGCCAGCAGTCTAAATCCGACAGGGCCTTATGGCTACACCTTC
TRBJ2-5	NA	TRBV20-1	TRBD2	CSASPQRGLQETQYF	TGCAGTGCTAGTCCCCAGCGGGGCCTTCAAGAGACCCAGTACTTC
TRBJ1-1	NA	TRBV5-1	NA	CASSSEVAATEAFF	TGCGCCAGCAGCTCGGAGGTGGCGGCCACTGAAGCTTTCTTT
TRBJ1-2	NA	TRBV29-1	TRBD1	CSVGTGLTNYGYTF	TGCAGCGTTGGGACAGGCTTGACTAACTATGGCTACACCTTC
TRBJ1-3	few	TRBV6-5	NA	CASRIAGDAGNTIYF	TGTGCCAGCAGGATTGCAGGGGACGCTGGAAACACCATATATTTT
TRBJ2-3	few	TRBV4-3	TRBD2	CASSPWTSGADTQYF	TGCGCCAGCAGCCCTTGGACTAGCGGGGCAGATACGCAGTATTTT
TRBJ2-7	NA	TRBV11-3	NA	CASSLGDIYEQYF	TGTGCCAGCAGCTTAGGGGACATCTACGAGCAGTACTTC
TRBJ2-3	few	TRBV6-5	NA	CASSLVAGTDTQYF	TGTGCCAGCTCCTTAGTCGCGGGCACAGATACGCAGTATTTT
TRBJ1-2	NA	TRBV7-9	NA	CASYGGNYGYTF	TGTGCCAGCTATGGGGGGAACTATGGCTACACCTTC
TRBJ1-2	NA	TRBV18	NA	CASSREQNYGYTF	TGTGCCAGCTCACGCGAACAGAACTATGGCTACACCTTC
TRBJ2-5	NA	TRBV5-4	NA	CASSFSQALVETQYF	TGTGCCAGCAGCTTCTCACAGGCGTTAGTGGAGACCCAGTACTTC
TRBJ1-1	NA	TRBV12-5	NA	CASNLHPSEAFF	TGTGCTAGTAACCTCCATCCGAGTGAAGCTTTCTTT
TRBJ1-5	NA	TRBV6-5	NA	CASSYSGVESNQPQHF	TGTGCCAGCAGTTACTCCGGGGTAGAGAGCAATCAGCCCCAGCATTTT
TRBJ1-2	NA	TRBV28	NA	CASSPGQNYGYTF	TGTGCCAGCAGCCCCGGACAGAACTATGGCTACACCTTC
TRBJ1-1	NA	TRBV2	NA	CASSTERNTEAFF	TGTGCCAGCAGTACTGAGCGGAACACTGAAGCTTTCTTT
TRBJ2-3	NA	TRBV13	TRBD2	CASSAESPLAGVGTDTQYF	TGTGCCAGCAGCGCTGAATCCCCTCTAGCGGGGGTGGGGACAGATACGCAGTATTTT
TRBJ2-2	NA	TRBV18	NA	CASSPQGSGLSPLFF	TGTGCCAGCTCACCACAGGGGTCGGGTTTATCCCCGCTGTTTTTT
TRBJ1-5	NA	TRBV6-1	TRBD1	CASSEGQGRVQPQHF	TGTGCCAGCAGTGAGGGACAGGGACGAGTTCAGCCCCAGCATTTT
TRBJ2-1	few	TRBV19	TRBD2	CASSTQLAGRYNEQFF	TGTGCCAGTAGTACCCAATTAGCGGGGAGATACAATGAGCAGTTCTTC
TRBJ1-5	NA	TRBV7-2	NA	CASSNRNSNQPQHF	TGTGCCAGCAGCAACAGGAATAGCAATCAGCCCCAGCATTTT
TRBJ1-2	few	TRBV5-4	TRBD1	CASSLEGTGVGYTF	TGTGCCAGCAGCTTGGAGGGGACAGGGGTTGGCTACACCTTC
TRBJ2-5	NA	TRBV2	NA	CASSEDREKTQYF	TGTGCCAGCAGTGAAGACAGGGAGAAGACCCAGTACTTC
TRBJ2-1	NA	TRBV2	NA	CASSGGLGYNEQFF	TGTGCCAGCAGCGGGGGGCTGGGATACAATGAGCAGTTCTTC
TRBJ1-2	NA	TRBV11-2	TRBD1	CASSGGDRDYGYTF	TGTGCCAGCAGCGGCGGAGACAGGGACTATGGCTACACCTTC
TRBJ1-4	NA	TRBV5-1	NA	CASSLAGVSREGKLFF	TGCGCCAGCAGCTTGGCAGGGGTGTCCCGAGAGGGAAAACTGTTTTTT
TRBJ2-7	few	TRBV12-3/TRBV12-4	NA	CASSFISSHEQYF	TGTGCCAGCAGTTTTATCTCTTCCCACGAGCAGTACTTC
TRBJ2-3	NA	TRBV4-3	NA	CASSQGRSSTDTQYF	TGCGCCAGCAGCCAGGGGCGGTCTAGCACAGATACGCAGTATTTT
TRBJ2-1	NA	TRBV7-3	TRBD2	CASSPRASGGAYNEQFF	TGTGCCAGCAGCCCGAGGGCTAGCGGGGGGGCCTACAATGAGCAGTTCTTC
TRBJ1-1	NA	TRBV9	NA	CASSVVGGEGTEAFF	TGTGCCAGCAGCGTAGTTGGAGGAGAGGGTACTGAAGCTTTCTTT
TRBJ2-7	NA	TRBV19	NA	CASRQKPGIGYEQYF	TGTGCCAGTAGACAAAAACCGGGAATAGGCTACGAGCAGTACTTC
TRBJ1-3	few	TRBV7-9	TRBD1	CASSSGQGPFSGNTIYF	TGTGCCAGCAGCTCAGGACAGGGGCCTTTCTCTGGAAACACCATATATTTT
TRBJ2-3	NA	TRBV14	TRBD1	CASIGQDTDTQYF	TGTGCCAGCATTGGACAGGACACAGATACGCAGTATTTT
TRBJ2-2	NA	TRBV19	TRBD1	CASSTDRAGGELFF	TGTGCCAGTAGTACTGACAGGGCGGGCGGGGAGCTGTTTTTT
TRBJ2-1	NA	TRBV15	NA	CATSRDSSSYNEQFF	TGTGCCACCAGCAGGGACTCTAGCTCCTACAATGAGCAGTTCTTC
TRBJ1-4	NA	TRBV5-1	TRBD1	CASSPFPGQGEKLFF	TGCGCCAGCAGCCCCTTCCCGGGACAGGGTGAAAAACTGTTTTTT
TRBJ1-2	few	TRBV6-6	NA	CASSPPGGGGYTF	TGTGCCAGCAGTCCCCCGGGGGGCGGGGGCTACACCTTC
TRBJ1-5	NA	TRBV2	NA	CASRAGVRGPQHF	TGTGCCAGCCGCGCCGGGGTCCGCGGGCCCCAGCATTTT
TRBJ2-3	NA	TRBV9	NA	CASGTAWADTQYF	TGTGCCAGCGGGACTGCGTGGGCAGATACGCAGTATTTT
TRBJ1-4	NA	TRBV29-1	TRBD1	CSGAGQDEKLFF	TGCAGCGGGGCCGGACAGGACGAAAAACTGTTTTTT
TRBJ1-2	NA	TRBV9	NA	CASSVVGAGAYGYTF	TGTGCCAGCAGCGTAGTAGGAGCGGGGGCCTATGGCTACACCTTC